One and the same sample provided the 31 T cell receptor beta chains below, sequenced in a study of PD-1 blockade in classical Hodgkin lymphoma. TCRdb's copy holds only in-frame clones and misses some; the assay was immunoSEQ multiplex PCR. The sample has around 29,000 clones; around 92% are singletons. Time point reported: newly diagnosed, previously untreated cHL patient sample. Isolation of CD4+ T cells from thawed PBMCs was performed by magnetic negative selection. Sequenced: CD4+ T cells from blood. The receptors were sampled from a human donor with classical Hodgkin lymphoma.

The chain carries TRBV18 and TRBJ2-7, with D possibly being TRBD2 (6 bases). V shed 3 bases and J shed 0 bases, with 12 bases lying between them. From germline, CDR1 is KGHSH and CDR2 LQKENI. This CDR3 is built from 15 residues. The chain's CDR3 is CASSPPGSGSYEQYF. The CDR3 region has the DNA TGTGCCAGCTCACCCCCGGGTAGCGGCTCCTACGAGCAGTACTTC.

The chain has TRBV14 and TRBJ2-4; 8 bases are a match to TRBD1. After removal of 6 bases from V and 6 bases from J, the junction contained 7 bases not matched to a gene. The CDR3 is 14 amino acids. CDR1 is SGHDN and CDR2 is FVKESK in the germline V gene. This chain's CDR3 is CASRRTGFGNIQYF. The CDR3 nucleotides read TGTGCCAGCAGACGGACAGGGTTTGGAAACATTCAGTACTTC.

The chain has TRBV10-1 and TRBJ2-6, with D tentatively TRBD1 or TRBD2 (6 bases each). With 5 bases removed from V and 2 bases from J, the gap between germline ends came to 19 bases. The V gene's germline CDR1 is WNHNN and CDR2 SYGVQD (reference sequence). This CDR3 contains 18 residues. As DNA, the CDR3 is TGCGCCAGCAGTACGATGGGGGGCTCCCCGCCTGGGGCCAACGTCCTGACTTTC. This encodes CASSTMGGSPPGANVLTF.

The chain links TRBV29-1 to TRBJ2-3; TRBD1 matches 8 bases. There are 14 residues in the CDR3. Germline V gives CDR1 SQVTM, CDR2 ANQGSEA. V trimming: 3 bases; J trimming: 1 base; junction bases outside the gene matches: 3. The CDR3 nucleotides are TGCAGCGTTGATTGGGGACAGGGCACAGATACGCAGTATTTT. Its protein is CSVDWGQGTDTQYF.

The count of this clone is one. The chain couples TRBV9 to TRBJ2-1; no clear D gene. The germline CDR1 and CDR2 sequences are SGDLS and YYNGEE. The V and J ends lost 0 bases and 3 bases respectively, with 7 bases between them. This CDR3 spans 14 amino acids. As DNA, the CDR3 is TGTGCCAGCAGCGTAGGCGGTAACTACAATGAGCAGTTCTTC. Encoded protein: CASSVGGNYNEQFF.

This clone was detected once. The V and J genes are TRBV7-3 and TRBJ1-5; TRBD1 is a possible D gene (6 bases). V was shortened by 5 bases and J by 8 bases, with 13 bases between the two germline ends. The CDR3 length is 13 residues. The V gene's germline CDR1 is SGHTA and CDR2 FQGTGA. The CDR3 coding sequence is TGTGCCAGCAGCGAGACAGGTAGGGAGCCCCAGCATTTT. Translated: CASSETGREPQHF.

The chain combines TRBV2 with TRBJ1-4; no definite D call. Germline V gene sequence: CDR1 SNHLY, CDR2 FYNNEI. The CDR3 length is 13 residues. Trimming took off 0 bases at V and 8 bases at J, with 7 bases between the two ends. The CDR3 bases are TGTGCCAGCAGTGAAGCCTTTGGAGAAAAACTGTTTTTT. It yields the protein CASSEAFGEKLFF.

This chain uses TRBV4-3 with TRBJ2-1, with 11 bases fitting TRBD2. The V gene's germline CDR1 is LGHNA and CDR2 YSLEER. Germline trimming cut 1 base from V and 8 bases from J; bases unmatched to any gene: 19. The CDR3 has 20 residues. CDR3 bases: TGCGCCAGCAGCCAAGGGGTAGCGGGAGGGACGAATATTTTTTTTGATGAGCAGTTCTTC. It encodes CASSQGVAGGTNIFFDEQFF.

This chain joins TRBV9 and TRBJ2-5; D is uncertain. The CDR3 length is 14 residues. Trimming stripped 0 bases from V and 2 bases from J, with 8 bases between. The germline V gene has CDR1 SGDLS and CDR2 YYNGEE. CDR3 in amino acids: CASSVGWAQETQYF. The CDR3 DNA reads TGTGCCAGCAGCGTAGGGTGGGCGCAAGAGACCCAGTACTTC.

The chain couples TRBV5-1 to TRBJ2-5; D perhaps matches TRBD1 (5 bases). The CDR3 is 14 residues long. Germline loops: CDR1 SGHRS, CDR2 YFSETQ. V was clipped by 2 bases and J by 3 bases, with 11 bases between them. CDR3 sequence (DNA): TGCGCCAGCAGCTTAGGCCAGGGCAAAGAGACCCAGTACTTC. Translated, it gives CASSLGQGKETQYF.

The chain carries TRBV9 and TRBJ2-1; possibly TRBD2 for D (6 bases). The germline V gene encodes CDR1 SGDLS and CDR2 YYNGEE. The CDR3 runs 16 residues. V lost 4 bases to trimming and J lost 4 bases, with 18 bases between them. DNA for the CDR3: TGTGCCAGCAGCCCCGATAGCGGAGCGACGTACAATGAGCAGTTCTTC. Translating gives CASSPDSGATYNEQFF.

This sequence joins TRBV25-1 and TRBJ1-3; the match to TRBD1 covers 9 bases. Per germline, CDR1 MGHDK and CDR2 SYGVNS. The CDR3 extends over 15 amino acids. The junction had 3 bases not matched to a gene; V was cut back by 2 bases and J by 4 bases. This chain's CDR3 is CASSEPGTGGNTIYF. The CDR3 bases are TGTGCCAGCAGTGAACCCGGGACAGGGGGAAACACCATATATTTT. The variable domain in full, with the rest retrieved from reference TRBV25-1 and TRBJ1-3, is EADIYQTPRYLVIGTGKKITLECSQTMGHDKMYWYQQDPGMELHLIHYSYGVNSTEKGDLSSESTVSRIRTEHFPLTLESARPSHTSQYLCASSEPGTGGNTIYFGEGSWLTVV.

The J gene is TRBJ2-3, the V gene TRBV5-1; no clear D. V lost 0 bases and J 10 bases, leaving 9 bases between the germline ends. CDR1 and CDR2 (germline): SGHRS, YFSETQ. The CDR3 runs 12 residues. CDR3 amino acids: CASSLEGKAQYF. The CDR3 region has the DNA TGCGCCAGCAGCTTGGAAGGGAAGGCGCAGTATTTT.

The chain combines TRBV28 with TRBJ2-1; the D is unclear. V was clipped by 8 bases and J by 6 bases, with 14 bases between them. CDR3 length: 13 residues. CDR1 and CDR2 from the germline V gene are MDHEN and SYDVKM. The DNA for the CDR3 is TGTGCCAGCCACTACCGAAGCCTCAATGAGCAGTTCTTC. It codes for CASHYRSLNEQFF.

The chain uses TRBV5-1 and TRBJ2-2; D remains ambiguous. Looked up from germline, CDR1 is SGHRS and CDR2 is YFSETQ. The CDR3 is 16 residues long. Between the trimmed V and J ends, which lost 1 base and 0 bases, there was a span of 10 bases. CDR3 sequence: CASSLSGAANTGELFF. CDR3 nucleotide sequence: TGCGCCAGCAGCTTGTCAGGCGCCGCGAACACCGGGGAGCTGTTTTTT.

This chain connects TRBV7-4 to TRBJ2-3; D is uncertain. CDR1 and CDR2 from the germline V gene are SGHVT and SQSDAQ. This CDR3 region has 17 residues. V shed 1 base and J shed 3 bases, with 17 bases lying between them. In DNA form, the CDR3 reads TGTGCCAGCAGCTTAGAAGGCGGTTGGATGGGTACAGATACGCAGTATTTT. It yields the protein CASSLEGGWMGTDTQYF.

The chain combines TRBV28 with TRBJ1-5; D is ambiguous. The V and J ends lost 8 bases and 7 bases respectively, with 15 bases between them. This CDR3 has 13 amino acids. Germline CDR1 and CDR2: MDHEN and SYDVKM. The CDR3: CASRKERRQPQHF. Written as DNA, the CDR3 is TGTGCCAGCCGGAAAGAAAGGAGGCAGCCCCAGCATTTT.

The chain employs TRBV5-1 and TRBJ1-1, with D possibly being TRBD1 (5 bases). The CDR3 loop spans 14 amino acids. Trimming removed 0 bases from V and 6 bases from J, with 12 bases in between. Germline CDR1 SGHRS, CDR2 YFSETQ. For the CDR3, the DNA is TGCGCCAGCAGCTTGGATTGGGGGAGGGCTGAAGCTTTCTTT. Translation gives CASSLDWGRAEAFF.

V gene TRBV10-3 combines with J gene TRBJ2-1; tentative D call: TRBD1 (7 bases). V was clipped by 0 bases and J by 10 bases, with 19 bases between them. This CDR3 comprises 16 residues. Germline CDR1 reads ENHRY; CDR2 reads SYGVKD. CDR3 sequence (DNA): TGTGCCATCAGTGAGTCGCCCGCCGACGGAGGGGGCGAGCAGTTCTTC. It yields the protein CAISESPADGGGEQFF.

The chain recombines TRBV11-2 with TRBJ2-3; no firm D call. Germline V gives CDR1 SGHAT, CDR2 FQNNGV. The V gene lost 4 bases and the J gene lost 2 bases, with 16 bases spanning the gap. The CDR3 has 16 amino acids. The CDR3 DNA is TGTGCCAGCAGCTCCCAACCCTCCCCCCACACAGATACGCAGTATTTT. It is translated as CASSSQPSPHTDTQYF.

This sequence joins TRBV28 and TRBJ2-7; 9 bases map to TRBD1. This CDR3 has 15 amino acids. Per the germline V gene, CDR1 is MDHEN and CDR2 is SYDVKM. V lost 6 bases and J lost 3; bases outside the gene matches: 9. The CDR3 bases are TGTGCCAGCAGCCCCACCCCGGACAGGGGCTACGAGCAGTACTTC. Its translation: CASSPTPDRGYEQYF.

The genes are TRBV19 and TRBJ1-3; 9 bases align to TRBD1. Germline values: CDR1 LNHDA, CDR2 SQIVND (reference sequence). The CDR3 length is 15 residues. The junction had 6 bases not matched to a gene; V was cut back by 3 bases and J by 6 bases. This CDR3 reads CASSIAGQGENTIYF. In DNA form, the CDR3 reads TGTGCCAGTAGTATCGCGGGACAGGGCGAAAACACCATATATTTT. Full variable domain (missing parts from reference TRBV19 and TRBJ1-3): DGGITQSPKYLFRKEGQNVTLSCEQNLNHDAMYWYRQDPGQGLRLIYYSQIVNDFQKGDIAEGYSVSREKKESFPLTVTSAQKNPTAFYLCASSIAGQGENTIYFGEGSWLTVV.

V gene TRBV4-3 combines with J gene TRBJ2-2; D might be TRBD2 (5 bases). The germline CDR1 and CDR2 sequences are LGHNA and YSLEER. CDR3 size: 17 residues. V was shortened by 0 bases and J by 6 bases, with 17 bases between the two germline ends. The CDR3 loop reads CASSQDSFEGWAGELFF. Written as DNA, the CDR3 is TGCGCCAGCAGCCAAGATTCGTTTGAGGGCTGGGCCGGGGAGCTGTTTTTT.

The chain employs TRBV18 and TRBJ2-1; D ambiguous. The CDR3 is 12 amino acids. Germline CDR1 reads KGHSH; CDR2 reads LQKENI. V dropped 2 bases and J dropped 5 bases, with 4 bases sitting between them. The CDR3 region has the DNA TGTGCCAGCTCACCATTGAACAATGAGCAGTTCTTC. It encodes CASSPLNNEQFF.

This clone occurred a few times. The genes are TRBV19 and TRBJ1-2, with D uncertain. CDR1 LNHDA and CDR2 SQIVND come from the germline V gene (reference sequence). The CDR3 sequence is 14 residues long. V was pared by 4 bases and J by 4 bases, with 13 bases between. CDR3: CASSTPGSTYGYTF. In DNA form, the CDR3 reads TGTGCCAGTAGTACCCCAGGCTCTACCTATGGCTACACCTTC.

This clone has more than one count but fewer than ten. The chain uses TRBV30 and TRBJ1-5; maybe TRBD1 (5 bases). CDR1 is GTSNPN, CDR2 SVGIG, per germline (reference sequence). Trimming stripped 0 bases from V and 5 bases from J, with 8 bases between. The CDR3 has 13 amino acids. CDR3 bases: TGTGCCTGGAGTGTAACGGGACATCAGCCCCAGCATTTT. Protein product: CAWSVTGHQPQHF.

V gene TRBV5-1 combines with J gene TRBJ1-1; D is undetermined. Germline CDR1 and CDR2: SGHRS and YFSETQ. CDR3 length equals 14 residues. The germline V and J ends were trimmed by 0 bases and 1 base, with 7 bases remaining between them. CDR3 in amino acids: CASSLAPANTEAFF. The CDR3 nucleotides are TGCGCCAGCAGCTTGGCTCCGGCGAACACTGAAGCTTTCTTT.

CDR3 bases: TGTGCCAGCAGTGAAGGTGGGTACGAGCAGTACTTC. It is translated as CASSEGGYEQYF. The chain has TRBV6-1 and TRBJ2-7; no clear D. The CDR3 is made up of 12 amino acids. CDR1 is MNHNS and CDR2 is SASEGT in the germline V gene. V lost 1 base and J lost 4, with 5 bases in between.

The V call is TRBV5-6, the J call TRBJ2-5, with D unclear. The tail of the sequence fits TRBJ2-7 better, so the J call may be wrong. Germline CDR1 and CDR2: SGHDT and YYEEEE. The CDR3 consists of 11 residues. Here the CDR3 DNA reads TGTGCCAGCAGCTTGTTCGACGAGCAGTACTTC. Its translation: CASSLFDEQYF.

The chain is built from TRBV21-1 and TRBJ2-2; TRBD2, the D gene given by the table, was not confirmed from the DNA. TRBV21-1 corresponds to a pseudogene. This CDR3 region has 16 residues. The CDR3 sequence: CASTKGSGGPSGELFF. Here the CDR3 DNA reads TGTGCCAGCACCAAGGGCTCGGGAGGGCCATCCGGGGAGCTGTTTTTT.

The V call is TRBV28, the J call TRBJ1-4, with 11 bases aligning to TRBD1. Germline V gene data show CDR1 as MDHEN and CDR2 as SYDVKM. V was pared by 5 bases and J by 8 bases, with 4 bases of the junction left unmatched. CDR3 length equals 14 residues. The DNA of the CDR3 is TGTGCCAGCAGTGGACAGGGGGCTCAAGAAAAACTGTTTTTT. Translation: CASSGQGAQEKLFF. The variable domain in full, with the rest retrieved from reference TRBV28 and TRBJ1-4, is DVKVTQSSRYLVKRTGEKVFLECVQDMDHENMFWYRQDPGLGLRLIYFSYDVKMKEKGDIPEGYSVSREKKERFSLILESASTNQTSMYLCASSGQGAQEKLFFGSGTQLSVL.